Presented here are 21 T cell receptor beta chains from one specimen sequenced in a study of blood T cell repertoires in COVID-19. Clones were read by immunoSEQ multiplex PCR, and TCRdb kept only the in-frame ones, dropping some. The sample records about 40,000 clones, under 85% being singletons. Sequencing was performed on peripheral blood. The receptor set was obtained from a woman over 75 with acute or convalescent COVID-19.

The chain joins TRBV11-2 to TRBJ1-2; maybe TRBD1 (6 bases). Germline-derived CDR1 and CDR2 are SGHAT and FQNNGV. CDR3 size: 15 residues. The V and J ends lost 5 bases and 4 bases respectively, with 17 bases between them. CDR3 sequence reads: CASSPRTVLAYGYTF. Written as DNA, the CDR3 is TGTGCCAGCAGCCCACGGACAGTTTTAGCCTATGGCTACACCTTC.

The chain joins TRBV6-2 or TRBV6-3 to TRBJ1-1, with D possibly TRBD1 on 6 matching bases. With 4 bases removed from V and 6 bases from J, the gap between germline ends came to 15 bases. CDR3 length: 14 amino acids. CDR1 and CDR2 (germline): MNHEY, SVGEGT. The CDR3 DNA reads TGTGCCAGCAGTTGGGTAGGGGGTTTCCCTGAAGCTTTCTTT. This sequence encodes CASSWVGGFPEAFF.

This sequence joins TRBV19 and TRBJ2-2; the D gene is possibly TRBD2 (6 bases). Trimming took 7 bases from V and 5 from J, leaving 20 bases between them. Germline loops: CDR1 LNHDA, CDR2 SQIVND (reference sequence). The CDR3 is 16 residues long. The DNA for the CDR3 is TGTGCCAGTACCCTGGGGCCCGGGAGAGGGACCGGGGAGCTGTTTTTT. It codes for CASTLGPGRGTGELFF.

The chain employs TRBV9 and TRBJ1-2, with 11 positions matching TRBD1. Germline CDR1 and CDR2: SGDLS and YYNGEE. The CDR3 is made up of 15 amino acids. V trimming: 4 bases; J trimming: 2 bases; junction bases outside the gene matches: 4. CDR3 nucleotides: TGTGCCAGCAGCTCTGGGACAGGGGGAAACTATGGCTACACCTTC. As protein: CASSSGTGGNYGYTF.

V gene TRBV6-5 combines with J gene TRBJ1-6, with D perhaps matching TRBD1 (6 bases). The germline gives CDR1 MNHEY, CDR2 SVGAGI. This CDR3 has 14 residues. Trimming removed 6 bases at V and 5 bases at J, with 11 bases between. CDR3 coding DNA: TGTGCCAGCAGCACCGCAGGGGATAATTCACCCCTCCACTTT. Amino acids: CASSTAGDNSPLHF.

The rearrangement uses TRBV6-5 and TRBJ2-5; 7 bases match TRBD2. CDR1 MNHEY and CDR2 SVGAGI come from the germline V gene. This CDR3 comprises 15 residues. The junction had 9 bases not matched to a gene; V was cut back by 6 bases and J by 2 bases. CDR3 region: CASRRDYPRQETQYF. CDR3 nucleotides: TGTGCCAGCAGACGGGACTACCCAAGACAAGAGACCCAGTACTTC.

V gene TRBV10-2 combines with J gene TRBJ2-7; the D gene is possibly TRBD1 (5 bases). CDR3 length: 13 amino acids. Germline V CDR1 and CDR2: WSHSY, SAAADI. Trimming shortened V by 6 bases and J by 7 bases, and 16 bases separated the two germline ends. CDR3 in amino acids: CASSRELIEEQYF. CDR3 DNA: TGCGCCAGCAGCAGGGAATTGATTGAAGAGCAGTACTTC.

The rearrangement links TRBV7-8 to TRBJ1-6; a possible D gene is TRBD1 (5 bases). CDR3 length: 16 residues. In germline, CDR1 is SGHVS, CDR2 FQNEAQ. Between the trimmed V and J ends, which lost 4 bases and 14 bases, there was a span of 24 bases. CDR3 in amino acids: CASSYQRGGVLFTLHF. CDR3 DNA: TGTGCCAGCAGCTACCAACGTGGGGGGGTTCTATTCACCCTCCACTTT. The variable domain in full, completed from reference TRBV7-8 and TRBJ1-6, reads GAGVSQSPRYKVAKRGQDVALRCDPISGHVSLFWYQQALGQGPEFLTYFQNEAQLDKSGLPSDRFFAERPEGSVSTLKIQRTQQEDSAVYLCASSYQRGGVLFTLHFGNGTRLTVT.

V and J are TRBV30 and TRBJ1-4; TRBD1 aligns across 9 bases. V lost 1 base and J lost 4; bases outside the gene matches: 7. The CDR3 extends over 16 amino acids. Germline V gene data show CDR1 as GTSNPN and CDR2 as SVGIG (reference sequence). The CDR3 DNA reads TGTGCCTGGAGTGCCGGGACAGGGCAGGTTAATGAAAAACTGTTTTTT. This codes for CAWSAGTGQVNEKLFF.

This clone appeared a single time. The rearrangement uses TRBV24-1 and TRBJ2-2; 11 bases are shared with TRBD2. V was clipped by 2 bases and J by 6 bases; unmatched bases: 4. The CDR3 spans 16 residues. CDR1 KGHDR and CDR2 SFDVKD come from the germline V gene. The CDR3 DNA is TGTGCCACCAGTGATTCTAGCGGGAGGAAGGCCGGGGAGCTGTTTTTT. This encodes CATSDSSGRKAGELFF.

The CDR3 here is CASSFQIRTDTQYF. CDR3 coding DNA: TGTGCCAGCAGCTTCCAGATCCGCACAGATACGCAGTATTTT. The rearrangement joins TRBV7-9 to TRBJ2-3; D is uncertain. Germline CDR1 is SEHNR and CDR2 is FQNEAQ (reference sequence). This CDR3 comprises 14 residues. V was shortened by 3 bases and J by 1 base, with 8 bases between the two germline ends. Full variable domain (rest looked up from reference TRBV7-9 and TRBJ2-3): DTGVSQNPRHKITKRGQNVTFRCDPISEHNRLYWYRQTLGQGPEFLTYFQNEAQLEKSRLLSDRFSAERPKGSFSTLEIQRTEQGDSAMYLCASSFQIRTDTQYFGPGTRLTVL.

V is TRBV6-5 and J is TRBJ2-3; 11 bases align to TRBD2. Trimming took 2 bases from V and 6 from J; bases not matched to a gene: 7. The CDR3 extends over 16 amino acids. From germline, CDR1 is MNHEY and CDR2 SVGAGI. The CDR3 spells CASSYEGLAATDTQYF. CDR3 DNA sequence: TGTGCCAGCAGTTACGAGGGACTAGCGGCAACGGATACGCAGTATTTT.

This chain joins TRBV7-3 and TRBJ2-2; TRBD2 agrees at 12 bases. This CDR3 region has 18 residues. J gave up 1 base and V 4 bases, and 7 bases lay outside the gene matches. Germline CDR1 is SGHTA and CDR2 is FQGTGA. The CDR3 is CASSSQPTSGRNTGELFF. Here the CDR3 DNA reads TGTGCCAGCAGCTCCCAACCGACTAGCGGGAGGAACACCGGGGAGCTGTTTTTT.

This chain connects TRBV23-1 to TRBJ1-1; D gene uncertain. TRBV23-1 is reported as an ORF; its role is uncertain. V lost 1 base and J 1 base, leaving 25 bases between the germline ends. The CDR3 is 20 amino acids. The CDR3 reads CASSQLGWQPHSQKNTEAFF. The CDR3 coding sequence is TGCGCCAGCAGTCAATTGGGTTGGCAGCCTCACAGCCAAAAGAACACTGAAGCTTTCTTT.

This chain uses TRBV12-5 with TRBJ2-3, with TRBD2 matching over 12 bases. Trimming cost V 2 bases and J 4 bases; bases outside gene matches: 13. From germline, CDR1 is LGHNT and CDR2 FRNRAP. The CDR3 sequence is 19 residues long. The CDR3, as DNA: TGTGCTAGTGGTTTGTGGCCTAGCGGGAGGGCCTTTCGCCCAGATACGCAGTATTTT. Translation: CASGLWPSGRAFRPDTQYF.

CDR3 in DNA: TGTGCCAGTAGGACAGGGCTCCGGTGGACACCCCTCCACTTT. Amino acids: CASRTGLRWTPLHF. The chain couples TRBV3-1 (or the pseudogene TRBV3-2) to TRBJ1-6; the match to TRBD1 covers 8 bases. This CDR3 contains 14 residues. V dropped 9 bases and J dropped 11; count of bases not matched to a gene: 12. Per germline, CDR1 LGHDT and CDR2 YNNKEL (reference sequence).

This rearrangement joins TRBV7-8 to TRBJ2-4, with TRBD1 as a possible D gene (6 bases). Per the germline V gene, CDR1 is SGHVS and CDR2 is FQNEAQ. The CDR3 loop spans 14 amino acids. Trimming removed 5 bases at V and 5 bases at J, with 13 bases between. The CDR3 coding sequence is TGTGCCAGCAGCCCTAGTTGGGGGCAAAACATTCAGTACTTC. Translating it yields CASSPSWGQNIQYF.

The chain joins TRBV6-2 or TRBV6-3 to TRBJ1-4; D gene ambiguous. The V end was cut by 2 bases, the J end by 0 bases, with 7 bases between. The length of the CDR3 is 15 residues. Germline CDR1 reads MNHEY; CDR2 reads SVGEGT. The CDR3 is CASSYRTATNEKLFF. DNA of the CDR3: TGTGCCAGCAGTTACCGGACTGCAACTAATGAAAAACTGTTTTTT.

The rearrangement uses TRBV9 and TRBJ2-5; 7 bases map to TRBD1. The CDR3 loop spans 16 amino acids. Germline loops: CDR1 SGDLS, CDR2 YYNGEE. V was pared by 2 bases and J by 5 bases, with 12 bases of the junction left unmatched. CDR3 in DNA: TGTGCCAGCAGCGTTACCGGGACAGTCATTCAGGAGACCCAGTACTTC. Encoded protein: CASSVTGTVIQETQYF.

The V and J genes are TRBV7-9 and TRBJ1-6; a possible D gene is TRBD1 (6 bases). This CDR3 is 16 amino acids long. The V gene lost 2 bases and the J gene lost 8 bases, with 16 bases spanning the gap. Germline V lookup: CDR1 SEHNR, CDR2 FQNEAQ (reference sequence). CDR3 nucleotide sequence: TGTGCCAGCAGCTTAAAAGGAGTACAGGGAGATTCACCCCTCCACTTT. It codes for CASSLKGVQGDSPLHF.

This clone was seen more than once but under ten times. This chain links TRBV7-8 with TRBJ2-7, with TRBD2 as a possible D gene (6 bases). In germline, CDR1 is SGHVS, CDR2 FQNEAQ. V was clipped by 8 bases and J by 5 bases, with 16 bases between them. This CDR3 has 13 residues. CDR3 in amino acids: CASFRSWGDEQYF. CDR3 in DNA: TGTGCCAGCTTCCGTTCGTGGGGGGACGAGCAGTACTTC.